What follows are 10 T cell receptor beta chains derived from one specimen sequenced in a study of response to subunit inactivated influenza vaccine. TCRdb re-analysed the RT-PCR reads in MiXCR, keeping a single row per CDR3 protein. The top ten clones hold 11% of a sample with 550,000 to 800,000 distinct CDR3 sequences, around 16% of them seen once. The sequencing used PBMCs from blood, collected 11 to 12 days after vaccination. The receptors stem from a man in his forties or fifties who received an inactivated influenza vaccine.

The V call is TRBV9, the J call TRBJ2-1; 10 bases are a match to TRBD2. The CDR3 length is 13 residues. The germline gives CDR1 SGDLS, CDR2 YYNGEE. J lost 8 bases, V lost 2 bases, and 1 base had no gene match. CDR3: CASSVGLADEQFF. The DNA of the CDR3 is TGTGCCAGCAGCGTTGGACTAGCGGATGAGCAGTTCTTC. Based on the CDR3 plus reference TRBV9 and TRBJ2-1, the full variable domain is DSGVTQTPKHLITATGQRVTLRCSPRSGDLSVYWYQQSLDQGLQFLIQYYNGEERAKGNILERFSAQQFPDLHSELNLSSLELGDSALYFCASSVGLADEQFFGPGTRLTVL.

The rearrangement uses TRBV5-1 and TRBJ1-2; no definite D call. Trimming took 4 bases from V and 4 from J, leaving 14 bases between them. Germline V gene lookup returns CDR1 SGHRS and CDR2 YFSETQ. The CDR3 sequence is 14 residues long. CDR3 sequence: CASSPVKAFYGYTF. In DNA, the CDR3 is TGCGCCAGCAGCCCAGTGAAGGCATTCTATGGCTACACCTTC.

This clonotype was seen ten or more times. The gene calls are TRBV12-3 or TRBV12-4 and TRBJ2-5; perhaps TRBD1 as D (5 bases). The CDR3 has 16 amino acids. Trimming stripped 3 bases from V and 1 base from J, with 15 bases between. In DNA form, the CDR3 reads TGTGCCAGCAGTTTGGCGGCGGTAAGGGGCCAAGAGACCCAGTACTTC. Its translation: CASSLAAVRGQETQYF.

The CDR3 spells CASSFPGLPPYEQYF. As DNA, the CDR3 is TGTGCCAGCAGCTTCCCGGGACTTCCCCCCTACGAGCAGTACTTC. V usage is TRBV7-2 and J usage is TRBJ2-7; the D gene is possibly TRBD2 (6 bases). Per germline, CDR1 SGHTA and CDR2 FQGNSA. Trimming took off 3 bases at V and 2 bases at J, with 14 bases between the two ends. The CDR3 spans 15 residues.

The gene calls are TRBV24-1 and TRBJ2-7, with 10 bases fitting TRBD1. Germline V gene lookup returns CDR1 KGHDR and CDR2 SFDVKD. CDR3 length equals 15 residues. The V gene end was trimmed by 3 bases and the J gene end by 5 bases; junction bases not matched to a gene: 6. CDR3 coding DNA: TGTGCCACCAGTGATACTCGACAGGGGGCGGACGAGCAGTACTTC. Its translation is CATSDTRQGADEQYF.

This clonotype was detected a few times. The V gene is TRBV15, the J gene TRBJ1-2, with a tentative D call TRBD1 (5 bases). This CDR3 is 15 amino acids long. V was pared by 0 bases and J by 7 bases, with 15 bases between. Germline loops: CDR1 LNHNV, CDR2 YYDKDF (reference sequence). CDR3 DNA: TGTGCCACCAGCAGAGATAATACGGGGGATCGTGGCTACACCTTC. This gives the protein CATSRDNTGDRGYTF.

This clonotype was counted only a few times. V and J are TRBV7-9 and TRBJ1-1; TRBD1 matches 9 bases. CDR3 length: 15 amino acids. CDR1 SEHNR and CDR2 FQNEAQ come from the germline V gene (reference sequence). J was trimmed by 6 bases and V by 1 base; bases with no gene match: 6. In nucleotides, the CDR3 is TGTGCCAGCAGCTTAGTTGGGACAGGGTCGGCTGAAGCTTTCTTT. It yields the protein CASSLVGTGSAEAFF.

This rearrangement joins TRBV10-1 to TRBJ2-7; 10 bases map to TRBD1. The CDR3 runs 16 residues. V lost 5 bases and J lost 5; bases outside the gene matches: 12. The V gene's germline CDR1 is WNHNN and CDR2 SYGVQD (reference sequence). This CDR3 reads CASSRDRGLIVHEQYF. The CDR3 DNA reads as TGCGCCAGCAGTCGGGACAGGGGCCTAATTGTGCACGAGCAGTACTTC.

This clonotype has a handful of counts. CDR3 loop: CASSLAGAHSDTQYF. The CDR3 region has the DNA TGTGCCAGCAGTTTAGCAGGGGCCCATTCCGATACGCAGTATTTT. The chain is built from TRBV12-3 or TRBV12-4 and TRBJ2-3; D might be TRBD1 (5 bases). With 0 bases removed from V and 6 bases from J, the gap between germline ends came to 13 bases. This CDR3 spans 15 amino acids.

The rearrangement links TRBV18 to TRBJ1-5; possibly TRBD1 for D (6 bases). The CDR3 is 13 residues long. Trimming cost V 4 bases and J 10 bases, with 14 bases left between them. Looked up from germline, CDR1 is KGHSH and CDR2 is LQKENI. The CDR3 here is CASSQEPGAPQHF. The CDR3 coding sequence is TGTGCCAGCTCACAGGAACCGGGGGCACCCCAGCATTTT.